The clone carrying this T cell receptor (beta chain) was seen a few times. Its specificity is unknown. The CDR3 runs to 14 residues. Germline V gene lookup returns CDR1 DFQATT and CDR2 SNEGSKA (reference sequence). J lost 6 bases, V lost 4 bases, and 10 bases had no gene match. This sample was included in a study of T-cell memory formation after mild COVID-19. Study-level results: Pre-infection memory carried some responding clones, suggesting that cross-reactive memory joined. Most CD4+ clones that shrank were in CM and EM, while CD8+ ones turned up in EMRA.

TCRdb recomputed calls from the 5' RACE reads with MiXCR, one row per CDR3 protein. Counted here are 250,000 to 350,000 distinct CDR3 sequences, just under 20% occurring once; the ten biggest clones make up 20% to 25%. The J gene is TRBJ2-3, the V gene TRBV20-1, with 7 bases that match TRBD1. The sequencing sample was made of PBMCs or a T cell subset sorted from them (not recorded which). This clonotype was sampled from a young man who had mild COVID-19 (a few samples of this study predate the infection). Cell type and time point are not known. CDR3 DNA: TGCAGTGCTAAAAAGGGACAGTCGCTGGATACGCAGTATTTT. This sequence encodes CSAKKGQSLDTQYF.